The T cell receptor beta chain under discussion was sequenced for a study of T cell responses to AZD1222 COVID-19 vaccine. Study results and caveats: There were vaccine-associated CD4 TCRs across spike, dominant at 160-218 and 743-854. Nearly half of spike-specific TCRs reportedly go after variant regions that carry no mutations. At baseline, just five to seven AZD1222 recipients tested seropositive. The donor group comprised mostly white British people and more females; the analysis possibly underestimated clonal diversity.

Remarks on this clone: Its antigen is currently unknown.

Per the germline V gene, CDR1 is LGHDT and CDR2 is YNNKEL (reference sequence). The CDR3 runs 16 residues. With 1 base removed from V and 4 bases from J, the gap between germline ends came to 11 bases. Profiled with immunoSEQ multiplex PCR; TCRdb holds only in-frame clones, not every one. This table has roughly 130,000 clones, 91% appearing once. This clonotype originated in an adult who received the MenACWY meningococcal vaccine as a control. The specimen comprised peripheral blood, sampled 28 days after the second dose of the MenACWY control vaccine. The chain couples TRBV3-1 (or the pseudogene TRBV3-2) to TRBJ2-6; D remains unclear. The CDR3 loop reads CASSQVLSAGANVLTF. CDR3 nucleotides: TGTGCCAGCAGCCAAGTTTTAAGTGCCGGGGCCAACGTCCTGACTTTC.